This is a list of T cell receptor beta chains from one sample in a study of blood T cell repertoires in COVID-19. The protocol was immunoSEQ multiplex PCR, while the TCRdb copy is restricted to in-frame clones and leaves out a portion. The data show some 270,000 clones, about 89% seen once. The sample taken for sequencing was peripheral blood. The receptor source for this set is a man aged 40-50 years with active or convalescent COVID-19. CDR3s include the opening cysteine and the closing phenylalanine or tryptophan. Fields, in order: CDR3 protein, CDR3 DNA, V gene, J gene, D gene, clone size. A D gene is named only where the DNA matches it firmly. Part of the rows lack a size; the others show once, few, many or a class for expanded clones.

CASSGSSETQYF	TGCGCCAGCAGTGGTAGCTCTGAGACCCAGTACTTC	TRBV5-1	TRBJ2-5	NA	once
CASSRGLDTEAFF	TGTGCCAGCAGCCGGGGACTTGACACTGAAGCTTTCTTT	TRBV28	TRBJ1-1	NA	NA
CASRGAEAFF	TGTGCCAGCCGGGGGGCTGAAGCTTTCTTT	TRBV12-3/TRBV12-4	TRBJ1-1	NA	NA
CASSARTANSPLHF	TGTGCCAGCAGCGCCCGGACAGCTAATTCACCCCTCCACTTT	TRBV9	TRBJ1-6	NA	NA
CSDMIGGDGYTF	TGCAGCGATATGATAGGGGGTGATGGCTACACCTTC	TRBV29-1	TRBJ1-2	NA	NA
CASSLTGGVYEQYF	TGCGCCAGCAGCTTGACAGGGGGCGTCTACGAGCAGTACTTC	TRBV5-1	TRBJ2-7	TRBD1	once
CASSISSGFSGNEQFF	TGTGCCAGTAGTATATCTAGCGGTTTTAGCGGCAATGAGCAGTTCTTC	TRBV19	TRBJ2-1	TRBD2	NA
CASSETPMANEKLFF	TGTGCCAGCAGTGAAACCCCAATGGCAAATGAAAAACTGTTTTTT	TRBV6-1	TRBJ1-4	NA	NA
CASSLGEDDIQYF	TGTGCCAGCAGCTTGGGGGAGGACGACATTCAGTACTTC	TRBV11-2	TRBJ2-4	NA	NA
CASSVGQGANNEQFF	TGTGCCAGTAGTGTGGGACAGGGGGCCAACAATGAGCAGTTCTTC	TRBV19	TRBJ2-1	TRBD1	NA
CASSIGPGLAGGNTGELFF	TGTGCCAGTAGTATAGGACCGGGACTAGCGGGAGGGAACACCGGGGAGCTGTTTTTT	TRBV19	TRBJ2-2	TRBD2	NA
CASSLAFGTGSSGELFF	TGTGCCAGCAGCTTAGCTTTCGGGACAGGTTCGTCGGGGGAGCTGTTTTTT	TRBV11-2	TRBJ2-2	TRBD1	NA
CASSQDTSRWNEQFF	TGTGCCAGCAGCCAAGATACTAGCCGCTGGAATGAGCAGTTCTTC	TRBV3-1/TRBV3-2	TRBJ2-1	NA	NA
CASSPKVRQGAHPNEKLFF	TGTGCCAGCAGCCCTAAGGTCCGACAGGGGGCCCATCCTAATGAAAAACTGTTTTTT	TRBV5-6	TRBJ1-4	TRBD1	NA
CASSSSGSRSYNEQFF	TGCGCCAGCAGCTCTAGCGGGAGTAGATCCTACAATGAGCAGTTCTTC	TRBV5-1	TRBJ2-1	TRBD2	NA
CASSFNVYQETQYF	TGTGCCAGCAGCTTTAATGTCTACCAAGAGACCCAGTACTTC	TRBV7-9	TRBJ2-5	NA	NA
CASSRTGQRNTGELFF	TGCGCCAGCAGCCGGACAGGGCAAAGGAACACCGGGGAGCTGTTTTTT	TRBV5-1	TRBJ2-2	TRBD1	NA
CASRPSKGAKQYF	TGTGCCAGCAGGCCTAGCAAGGGGGCTAAGCAGTACTTC	TRBV7-3	TRBJ2-7	TRBD1	NA
CASSPGTGQAVEGYTF	TGCGCCAGCAGCCCCGGTACCGGACAGGCCGTAGAAGGCTACACCTTC	TRBV5-1	TRBJ1-2	TRBD1	NA
CASSFGGRNQPQHF	TGCGCCAGCAGCTTTGGGGGCAGGAATCAGCCCCAGCATTTT	TRBV5-1	TRBJ1-5	NA	NA
CASSLRSSGRGETQYF	TGCGCCAGCAGCTTGAGGTCTAGCGGGAGGGGAGAGACCCAGTACTTC	TRBV5-1	TRBJ2-5	TRBD2	NA
CASSANTGRRLAGGPAEQFF	TGTGCCAGCAGTGCCAACACAGGGAGGAGGCTAGCGGGAGGGCCTGCCGAGCAGTTCTTC	TRBV6-1	TRBJ2-1	TRBD2	NA
CSVGPPEDTEAFF	TGCAGCGTTGGGCCCCCCGAGGACACTGAAGCTTTCTTT	TRBV29-1	TRBJ1-1	NA	NA
CSVVIQGETQYF	TGCAGCGTTGTGATCCAGGGGGAGACCCAGTACTTC	TRBV29-1	TRBJ2-5	NA	NA
CASSLGPGLTQYF	TGTGCCAGCAGTTTAGGGCCGGGACTTACGCAGTATTTT	TRBV2	TRBJ2-3	NA	NA
CASSPRGRRYNEQFF	TGTGCCAGCAGCCCCCGGGGGAGGAGGTACAATGAGCAGTTCTTC	TRBV2	TRBJ2-1	NA	NA
CASSLGGTGAHEQYF	TGTGCCAGCAGCTTAGGTGGGACAGGGGCCCACGAGCAGTACTTC	TRBV11-3	TRBJ2-7	TRBD1	many
CASSLVITGTEAFF	TGTGCCAGCAGCTTAGTTATAACGGGCACTGAAGCTTTCTTT	TRBV11-2	TRBJ1-1	NA	NA
CASSPPGRLAEQYF	TGTGCCAGCAGCCCTCCGGGAAGACTAGCCGAGCAGTACTTC	TRBV5-6	TRBJ2-7	TRBD2	NA
CASSLVQGAGELFF	TGTGCCAGCAGCTTAGTGCAGGGCGCCGGGGAGCTGTTTTTT	TRBV11-3	TRBJ2-2	NA	NA
CASSLGGEQFF	TGTGCCAGCAGCTTAGGAGGGGAGCAGTTCTTC	TRBV5-4	TRBJ2-1	NA	NA
CASSLGSGNTGELFF	TGTGCCAGCAGCTTGGGTAGCGGAAACACCGGGGAGCTGTTTTTT	TRBV5-6	TRBJ2-2	NA	once
CASSPGLARETQYF	TGTGCCAGCAGCCCGGGACTAGCGAGAGAGACCCAGTACTTC	TRBV3-1/TRBV3-2	TRBJ2-5	TRBD2	NA
CASSLGQYTEAFF	TGTGCCAGCAGCTTGGGGCAGTACACTGAAGCTTTCTTT	TRBV5-5	TRBJ1-1	NA	NA
CASRIGTDNSPLHF	TGCGCCAGCAGGATCGGGACTGACAATTCACCCCTCCACTTT	TRBV5-1	TRBJ1-6	NA	NA
CASRAGPYTGELFF	TGTGCCAGCAGAGCGGGACCCTACACCGGGGAGCTGTTTTTT	TRBV27	TRBJ2-2	TRBD2	NA
CASSLRSSGGTQYF	TGTGCCAGCAGCTTAAGGTCTAGCGGGGGTACCCAGTACTTC	TRBV7-9	TRBJ2-5	TRBD2	NA
CASSLSRGNQPQHF	TGTGCCAGCAGTCTGTCTCGGGGGAATCAGCCCCAGCATTTT	TRBV27	TRBJ1-5	NA	NA
CASSVTDENTIYF	TGTGCCAGCAGCGTTACAGACGAGAACACCATATATTTT	TRBV9	TRBJ1-3	NA	NA
CASSLGGQFLTYEQYF	TGTGCCAGCAGCTTGGGGGGGCAGTTCCTAACCTACGAGCAGTACTTC	TRBV5-5	TRBJ2-7	NA	NA